This T cell receptor (beta chain) was captured in a study of blood T cell repertoires in COVID-19 (dated by TCRdb to 2020 to 2022). Background for the entire study: Collaborator samples came from the United States, Italy and Spain and covered acute and convalescent phases of COVID-19. The prospective study material was composed of cDNA or gDNA derived from T cells, B-cell-depleted T cells, or PBMCs. Subjects who had been exposed to COVID-19, were actively infected with it, or had recovered from it provided the deeply sampled blood TCRbeta repertoires that made up the dataset. A freely available public database, intended as a resource for researchers studying the immune response to SARS-CoV-2, is where the repertoires were released. The samples were drawn from the first 160 participants of the ongoing ImmuneRACE study and from some 1,300 subjects provided by 6 global collaborators. A de-identified subject ID, COVID-19 status, age in years and sex were almost always included in the sample metadata. Where available, HLA class I and class II types were obtained from metadata supplied by the sample provider rather than from assay-based typing.

Whole blood was collected in K2EDTA tubes by collaborating institutions according to the institutions' own protocols. For TCRbeta analysis, collaborators shipped samples as frozen whole blood, isolated PBMCs, or DNA extracted from either of those sample types. TCRbeta CDR3 regions were amplified from genomic DNA by means of the immunoSEQ Assay, a bias-controlled multiplex PCR. The authors' analysis ran thus. Nucleated cell counts per sample were estimated from amplification of reference gene primers within the assay. Sequence reads were collapsed and filtered to measure the absolute abundance of every unique TCRbeta CDR3 rearrangement. For each sample, productive Simpson clonality was calculated as the square root of Simpson's diversity index across productive rearrangements. TCRdb stores this immuneACCESS table with in-frame sequences only. Part of the clones is absent; in the studies checked, under half of the shortfall reflects unresolved V genes, and no reason is known for the rest. The V and J calls and clone size are taken from that table; D and trimming were inferred from the DNA. In this sample the table shows some 100,000 clones, more than 75% of which occur a single time. About 18% of the sample is in the top ten clones.

The junction shows trimming of 4 bases on V and 4 bases on J, and the gene matches do not reach 3 bases of it. CDR1 MNHEY and CDR2 SMNVEV were looked up in the germline V gene (reference sequence). The CDR3 sequence holds 15 residues, the cysteine and phenylalanine included. Left in the record is the CDR3 DNA by itself, 45 bases read in frame from the first base. Worth noting for this clone: Its antigen specificity is not known. The input lacks base qualities; no much larger clone sits a single base away.

On the study overall, not on this receptor specifically: The amount of clinical and demographic metadata varied by source and participant and was provided uncurated.

The sequenced material came from peripheral blood. This sequence uses TRBV27 and TRBJ2-3; the central 12 bases match TRBD2. This receptor was obtained from a human donor in a cohort sampled during active COVID-19. The CDR3 reads CASSYLAGGPDTQYF. The DNA sequence is given as TGTGCCAGCAGTTATCTAGCGGGGGGGCCAGATACGCAGTATTTT.